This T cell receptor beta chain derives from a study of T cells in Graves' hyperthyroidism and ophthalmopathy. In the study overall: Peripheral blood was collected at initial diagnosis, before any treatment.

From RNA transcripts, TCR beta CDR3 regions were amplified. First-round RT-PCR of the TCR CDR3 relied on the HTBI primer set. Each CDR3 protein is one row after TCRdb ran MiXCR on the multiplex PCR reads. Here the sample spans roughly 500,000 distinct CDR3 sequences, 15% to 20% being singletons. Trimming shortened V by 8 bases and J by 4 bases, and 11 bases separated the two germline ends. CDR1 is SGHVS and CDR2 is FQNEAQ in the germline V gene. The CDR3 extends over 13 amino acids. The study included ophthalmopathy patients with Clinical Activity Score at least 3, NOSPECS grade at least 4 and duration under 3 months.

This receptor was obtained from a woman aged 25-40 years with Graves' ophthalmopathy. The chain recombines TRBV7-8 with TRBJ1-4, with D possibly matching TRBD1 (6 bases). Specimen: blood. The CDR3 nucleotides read TGTGCCAGCGCACAGGGCCTTAATGAAAAACTGTTTTTT. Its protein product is CASAQGLNEKLFF.